Reported below is one TCR beta chain. The antigen remains undetermined. TCRdb keeps only in-frame clones here, not all; method: immunoSEQ multiplex PCR. Among about 18,000 clones listed, around four fifths were seen once. Germline V gene data show CDR1 as SEHNR and CDR2 as FQNEAQ (reference sequence). Deletions cut 0 bases from V and 4 bases from J, with 12 bases between. The CDR3 runs 16 residues. This record belongs to a study of T cells in localized non-small cell lung cancer. General study points: Within adjacent lung there appeared a median around 60 of the top 100 tumor clones. Longer overall survival was linked to higher blood T cell density. Because only a single region of the tumor was sequenced, heterogeneity remains possible.

The input for sequencing was peripheral blood, taken before any cancer treatment. The source is a female donor at least 60 years old with stage I lung adenocarcinoma. The chain recombines TRBV7-9 with TRBJ2-2; the D gene is possibly TRBD1 (5 bases). The CDR3 DNA is TGTGCCAGCAGCTTAGCACTGGGGCTTGCCACCGGGGAGCTGTTTTTT. Translated: CASSLALGLATGELFF.